This TCR beta chain was obtained from a study of T-cell memory formation after mild COVID-19. Trimming pared 4 bases from V and 4 bases from J, leaving 16 bases between. CDR1 SGHRS and CDR2 YFSETQ come from the germline V gene. The CDR3 is 15 amino acids. One entry per CDR3 protein results from TCRdb running MiXCR on the 5' RACE reads. The repertoire holds 380,000 or so distinct CDR3 sequences, with roughly 15% as singletons. This TCR derives from a man aged 18 to 29 who had mild COVID-19 (a few samples of this study predate the infection). Cell type and time point are not known. The material sequenced was PBMCs or a T cell subset sorted from them (not recorded which). V gene TRBV5-1 combines with J gene TRBJ2-3, with D maybe TRBD1 (5 bases). CDR3 residues: CASSPVPRVADTQYF. The DNA for the CDR3 is TGCGCCAGCAGCCCTGTCCCCAGGGTGGCAGATACGCAGTATTTT. Full variable domain (rest looked up from reference TRBV5-1 and TRBJ2-3): KAGVTQTPRYLIKTRGQQVTLSCSPISGHRSVSWYQQTPGQGLQFLFEYFSETQRNKGNFPGRFSGRQFSNSRSEMNVSTLELGDSALYLCASSPVPRVADTQYFGPGTRLTVL.